These 28 T cell receptor beta chains originate from one sample sequenced in a study of Ad26.COV2.S vaccination and SARS-CoV-2 variants (dated by TCRdb to the early 2020s). Interpreted using the paper, the treatment or condition label stands for: 15 to 20 received Ad26.COV2.S at low or high dose, single or two shots; roughly five received placebo; per-sample allocation not given. For vaccine and placebo recipients, repertoires were sequenced using samples collected on day 63 after the first injection. The library was made by the immunoSEQ multiplex PCR assay. TCRdb holds this immuneACCESS table with in-frame rearrangements only. Some clones are missing; in checked studies, unresolved V genes explain under half, and the rest has no known cause. Counted in this sample were about 350,000 clones; roughly nine tenths of them appeared once. The ten largest clones add up to 6.4% of the sample. The sample in question was peripheral blood, obtained in a trial of Ad26.COV2.S vaccine versus placebo. These receptors were taken from a person between 18 and 65 years old who received the Ad26.COV2.S COVID-19 vaccine or a placebo.

This chain joins TRBV7-2 and TRBJ1-1, with D perhaps TRBD1 (5 bases). The CDR3 contains 15 residues. CDR1 and CDR2 from the germline V gene are SGHTA and FQGNSA. The V and J ends lost 1 base and 0 bases respectively, with 9 bases between them. The CDR3 spells CASSLVEGMNTEAFF. The CDR3 nucleotides are TGTGCCAGCAGCTTAGTCGAGGGGATGAACACTGAAGCTTTCTTT.

This chain connects TRBV19 to TRBJ2-1; 10 nucleotides match TRBD2. CDR1 is LNHDA and CDR2 is SQIVND in the germline V gene (reference sequence). The V gene end was trimmed by 3 bases and the J gene end by 2 bases; junction bases not matched to a gene: 4. This CDR3 is built from 16 residues. The CDR3 sequence is CASSIVAGGTYNEQFF. DNA of the CDR3: TGTGCCAGTAGTATCGTAGCGGGGGGTACCTACAATGAGCAGTTCTTC.

The chain links TRBV28 to TRBJ2-1; TRBD2 agrees at 13 bases. Looked up from germline, CDR1 is MDHEN and CDR2 is SYDVKM. V shed 10 bases, J shed 6 bases, and the junction held 3 bases outside the gene matches. This CDR3 has 13 amino acids. CDR3: CATGLAGANEQFF. DNA for the CDR3: TGTGCCACCGGACTAGCGGGAGCCAATGAGCAGTTCTTC.

The rearrangement joins TRBV6-6 to TRBJ1-1; no firm D call. The germline V and J ends were trimmed by 2 bases and 11 bases, with 6 bases remaining between them. Germline-derived CDR1 and CDR2 are MNHNY and SVGAGI (reference sequence). The CDR3 runs to 10 residues. The CDR3 DNA follows: TGTGCCAGCAGTTACCCGACCGCTTTCTTT. This gives the protein CASSYPTAFF.

This CDR3 is CASSQGGSVSEAFF. As DNA, the CDR3 is TGTGCCAGCAGCCAAGGGGGCAGCGTGAGTGAAGCTTTCTTT. This chain connects TRBV7-2 to TRBJ1-1; 7 bases map to TRBD1. CDR1 and CDR2 from the germline V gene are SGHTA and FQGNSA. This CDR3 contains 14 residues. The ends lost 5 bases at V and 7 bases at J; junction bases unmatched: 10.

V gene TRBV5-1 combines with J gene TRBJ2-3; D is perhaps TRBD2 (5 bases). Germline-derived CDR1 and CDR2 are SGHRS and YFSETQ. The ends were cut back, 0 bases at V and 6 bases at J, with 14 bases in the middle. The CDR3 covers 15 residues. The CDR3 here is CASSLAPQGSDTQYF. The CDR3 DNA follows: TGCGCCAGCAGCTTGGCCCCCCAAGGGAGCGATACGCAGTATTTT.

The CDR3 DNA follows: TGCGCCAGCAGTCCGGAGCAGTTCTTC. Translation gives CASSPEQFF. V and J are TRBV23-1 and TRBJ2-1; D unresolved. TRBV23-1 falls under the ORF class, with uncertain function. The V end was cut by 4 bases, the J end by 10 bases, with 2 bases between. The CDR3 runs to 9 residues.

CDR3 in DNA: TGTGCCAGCAGTTTCGGGAGGTTCACAGATACGCAGTATTTT. Protein: CASSFGRFTDTQYF. The chain joins TRBV28 to TRBJ2-3; 7 bases are shared with TRBD2. The CDR3 consists of 14 residues. J lost 2 bases, V lost 3 bases, and 2 bases had no gene match. Germline V gives CDR1 MDHEN, CDR2 SYDVKM.

The J gene is TRBJ1-6, the V gene TRBV7-2, with 7 nucleotides matching TRBD1. The CDR3 sequence is 14 residues long. Germline lookup yields CDR1 SGHTA and CDR2 FQGNSA. V was pared by 2 bases and J by 8 bases, with 3 bases of the junction left unmatched. DNA for the CDR3: TGTGCCAGCAGCTTAAGGGGGCGGGATTCACCCCTCCACTTT. Amino acid sequence: CASSLRGRDSPLHF. The variable domain in full, with the rest retrieved from reference TRBV7-2 and TRBJ1-6, is GAGVSQSPSNKVTEKGKDVELRCDPISGHTALYWYRQSLGQGLEFLIYFQGNSAPDKSGLPSDRFSAERTGGSVSTLTIQRTQQEDSAVYLCASSLRGRDSPLHFGNGTRLTVT.

The V and J genes are TRBV6-5 and TRBJ2-7, with 7 bases matching TRBD2. J lost 5 bases, V lost 5 bases, and 6 bases had no gene match. Per germline, CDR1 MNHEY and CDR2 SVGAGI. This CDR3 spans 13 amino acids. CDR3 DNA sequence: TGTGCCAGCAGTACCCGACTAGCCCACGAGCAGTACTTC. It is translated as CASSTRLAHEQYF.

V and J are TRBV18 and TRBJ2-2; no clear D gene. Germline CDR1 KGHSH, CDR2 LQKENI. This CDR3 contains 13 residues. V gave up 2 bases and J gave up 2 bases, with 3 bases separating them. The CDR3 coding sequence is TGTGCCAGCTCACCAGGAAACACCGGGGAGCTGTTTTTT. This translates into CASSPGNTGELFF.

This clone was seen only once. The V gene is TRBV7-3, the J gene TRBJ2-3; TRBD1 matches 7 bases. Trimming removed 1 base from V and 11 bases from J; junction bases left unmatched: 6. CDR3 length: 13 residues. Germline V gene data show CDR1 as SGHTA and CDR2 as FQGTGA. The CDR3 is CASSLKGDSEQYF. The DNA for the CDR3 is TGTGCCAGCAGCTTAAAGGGGGACAGTGAGCAGTATTTT.

V is TRBV7-8 and J is TRBJ1-2; no firm D call. The V gene lost 5 bases and the J gene lost 1 base, with 11 bases spanning the gap. The CDR3 runs 14 residues. Looked up from germline, CDR1 is SGHVS and CDR2 is FQNEAQ. DNA of the CDR3: TGTGCCAGCAGCCATCAATGGGGTAACTATGGCTACACCTTC. It encodes CASSHQWGNYGYTF.

The count of this clone is one. The chain joins TRBV19 to TRBJ2-4, with 8 bases matching TRBD2. Germline values: CDR1 LNHDA, CDR2 SQIVND (reference sequence). The junction had 2 bases not matched to a gene; V was cut back by 2 bases and J by 8 bases. This CDR3 contains 13 residues. The CDR3 sequence is CASSIRGGDIQYF. Here the CDR3 DNA reads TGTGCCAGTAGTATACGGGGGGGCGACATTCAGTACTTC.

The genes are TRBV5-4 and TRBJ2-3; a possible D gene is TRBD1 (6 bases). This CDR3 spans 15 amino acids. From germline, CDR1 is SGHNT and CDR2 YYREEE (reference sequence). The V end was cut by 4 bases, the J end by 2 bases, with 14 bases between. CDR3 nucleotide sequence: TGTGCCAGCAGCCCCCCCGGACAGTCCACAGATACGCAGTATTTT. It encodes CASSPPGQSTDTQYF.

V is TRBV28 and J is TRBJ1-1; weak D call: TRBD1 (6 bases). This CDR3 spans 14 amino acids. From germline, CDR1 is MDHEN and CDR2 SYDVKM. Trimming took off 2 bases at V and 4 bases at J, with 11 bases between the two ends. CDR3 amino acids: CASSLGGVGTEAFF. The CDR3 bases are TGTGCCAGCAGTTTAGGGGGCGTCGGCACTGAAGCTTTCTTT.

This chain connects TRBV7-6 to TRBJ1-4; tentatively, D is TRBD1 (6 bases). This CDR3 contains 14 residues. The V end lost 7 bases, the J end lost 4 bases, and 13 bases lay between the germline ends. CDR1 is SGHVS and CDR2 is FNYEAQ in the germline V gene. This CDR3 reads CASNLDSLNEKLFF. As DNA, the CDR3 is TGTGCCAGCAACCTGGACAGCCTTAATGAAAAACTGTTTTTT.

V usage is TRBV9 and J usage is TRBJ1-2; D is unresolved. CDR1 and CDR2 from the germline V gene are SGDLS and YYNGEE. The CDR3 consists of 13 residues. Trimming pared 2 bases from V and 1 base from J, leaving 6 bases between. DNA for the CDR3: TGTGCCAGCAGCGTCGGAAATAACTATGGCTACACCTTC. Residues: CASSVGNNYGYTF.

The chain carries TRBV7-2 and TRBJ1-5, with a possible D match to TRBD1 (5 bases). There are 15 residues in the CDR3. Germline V gene sequence: CDR1 SGHTA, CDR2 FQGNSA. The V and J ends lost 5 bases and 5 bases respectively, with 16 bases between them. The CDR3 sequence is CASSLNNRFDQPQHF. CDR3 coding DNA: TGTGCCAGCAGCCTAAATAACAGGTTTGATCAGCCCCAGCATTTT.

The V and J genes are TRBV24-1 and TRBJ2-5, with TRBD2 matching over 11 bases. V lost 4 bases to trimming and J lost 3 bases; unmatched junction nucleotides: 12. The CDR3 consists of 18 residues. CDR1 is KGHDR and CDR2 is SFDVKD in the germline V gene. The CDR3 reads CATSEGTSGYSLKETQYF. The DNA of the CDR3 is TGTGCCACCAGTGAGGGGACTAGCGGATACTCATTAAAAGAGACCCAGTACTTC.

V gene TRBV5-1 combines with J gene TRBJ2-1; 7 nucleotides line up with TRBD2. J lost 7 bases, V lost 0 bases, and 7 bases had no gene match. This CDR3 is 15 amino acids long. Looked up from germline, CDR1 is SGHRS and CDR2 is YFSETQ. CDR3 nucleotides: TGCGCCAGCAGCTTGGATGGCGGGGGAGGTAATGAGCAGTTCTTC. This encodes CASSLDGGGGNEQFF.

The chain links TRBV30 to TRBJ1-5; a possible D gene is TRBD1 (5 bases). Germline V lookup: CDR1 GTSNPN, CDR2 SVGIG (reference sequence). V lost 7 bases and J lost 1, with 11 bases in between. The CDR3 totals 13 residues. CDR3 DNA: TGTGCCTTTTCCCCAGGGAGCAATCAGCCCCAGCATTTT. As protein: CAFSPGSNQPQHF.

The chain has TRBV24-1 and TRBJ2-7, with D hard to call. Trimming took off 10 bases at V and 0 bases at J, with 15 bases between the two ends. The CDR3 consists of 14 residues. Germline CDR1 reads KGHDR; CDR2 reads SFDVKD. This chain's CDR3 is CATQKPYSSYEQYF. Here the CDR3 DNA reads TGTGCCACGCAGAAACCGTACAGCTCCTACGAGCAGTACTTC.

This chain uses TRBV27 with TRBJ2-1; TRBD1 matches at 10 bases. The CDR3 loop spans 14 amino acids. V shed 10 bases and J 4 bases; nucleotides not matched to a gene: 7. Germline V gives CDR1 MNHEY, CDR2 SMNVEV (reference sequence). The CDR3 is CATQADRGYNEQFF. The CDR3 DNA is TGTGCCACCCAGGCGGACAGGGGGTACAATGAGCAGTTCTTC.

The genes are TRBV12-3 or TRBV12-4 and TRBJ2-1; a weak D match, TRBD2 (5 bases). The CDR3 totals 13 residues. Trimming pared 2 bases from V and 5 bases from J, leaving 7 bases between. In nucleotides, the CDR3 is TGTGCCAGCAGTTTACACGGGAACAATGAGCAGTTCTTC. It translates to CASSLHGNNEQFF.

The V gene is TRBV11-2, the J gene TRBJ2-2; TRBD2 matches at 10 bases. V lost 7 bases, J lost 5 bases, and 7 bases stayed unmatched. This CDR3 has 15 amino acids. Germline V CDR1 and CDR2: SGHAT, FQNNGV. Written as DNA, the CDR3 is TGTGCCAGCACCCCGGGACTAGCGACTACCGGGGAGCTGTTTTTT. Encoded protein: CASTPGLATTGELFF.

This chain connects TRBV5-4 to TRBJ2-2; 9 positions agree with TRBD1. The CDR3 contains 15 residues. Trimming cost V 7 bases and J 5 bases; bases outside gene matches: 9. The germline V gene has CDR1 SGHNT and CDR2 YYREEE (reference sequence). In DNA form, the CDR3 reads TGTGCCAGCTTAGCCGGGACAGGGATGACCGGGGAGCTGTTTTTT. It specifies CASLAGTGMTGELFF.

This CDR3 reads CARFLTGGASYEQYF. For the CDR3, the DNA is TGCGCCAGATTCCTAACAGGGGGGGCGTCCTACGAGCAGTACTTC. The J gene is TRBJ2-7, the V gene TRBV10-1; D might be TRBD1 (8 bases). Germline loops: CDR1 WNHNN, CDR2 SYGVQD (reference sequence). V lost 9 bases to trimming and J lost 1 base, with 19 bases between them. The CDR3 has 15 residues.